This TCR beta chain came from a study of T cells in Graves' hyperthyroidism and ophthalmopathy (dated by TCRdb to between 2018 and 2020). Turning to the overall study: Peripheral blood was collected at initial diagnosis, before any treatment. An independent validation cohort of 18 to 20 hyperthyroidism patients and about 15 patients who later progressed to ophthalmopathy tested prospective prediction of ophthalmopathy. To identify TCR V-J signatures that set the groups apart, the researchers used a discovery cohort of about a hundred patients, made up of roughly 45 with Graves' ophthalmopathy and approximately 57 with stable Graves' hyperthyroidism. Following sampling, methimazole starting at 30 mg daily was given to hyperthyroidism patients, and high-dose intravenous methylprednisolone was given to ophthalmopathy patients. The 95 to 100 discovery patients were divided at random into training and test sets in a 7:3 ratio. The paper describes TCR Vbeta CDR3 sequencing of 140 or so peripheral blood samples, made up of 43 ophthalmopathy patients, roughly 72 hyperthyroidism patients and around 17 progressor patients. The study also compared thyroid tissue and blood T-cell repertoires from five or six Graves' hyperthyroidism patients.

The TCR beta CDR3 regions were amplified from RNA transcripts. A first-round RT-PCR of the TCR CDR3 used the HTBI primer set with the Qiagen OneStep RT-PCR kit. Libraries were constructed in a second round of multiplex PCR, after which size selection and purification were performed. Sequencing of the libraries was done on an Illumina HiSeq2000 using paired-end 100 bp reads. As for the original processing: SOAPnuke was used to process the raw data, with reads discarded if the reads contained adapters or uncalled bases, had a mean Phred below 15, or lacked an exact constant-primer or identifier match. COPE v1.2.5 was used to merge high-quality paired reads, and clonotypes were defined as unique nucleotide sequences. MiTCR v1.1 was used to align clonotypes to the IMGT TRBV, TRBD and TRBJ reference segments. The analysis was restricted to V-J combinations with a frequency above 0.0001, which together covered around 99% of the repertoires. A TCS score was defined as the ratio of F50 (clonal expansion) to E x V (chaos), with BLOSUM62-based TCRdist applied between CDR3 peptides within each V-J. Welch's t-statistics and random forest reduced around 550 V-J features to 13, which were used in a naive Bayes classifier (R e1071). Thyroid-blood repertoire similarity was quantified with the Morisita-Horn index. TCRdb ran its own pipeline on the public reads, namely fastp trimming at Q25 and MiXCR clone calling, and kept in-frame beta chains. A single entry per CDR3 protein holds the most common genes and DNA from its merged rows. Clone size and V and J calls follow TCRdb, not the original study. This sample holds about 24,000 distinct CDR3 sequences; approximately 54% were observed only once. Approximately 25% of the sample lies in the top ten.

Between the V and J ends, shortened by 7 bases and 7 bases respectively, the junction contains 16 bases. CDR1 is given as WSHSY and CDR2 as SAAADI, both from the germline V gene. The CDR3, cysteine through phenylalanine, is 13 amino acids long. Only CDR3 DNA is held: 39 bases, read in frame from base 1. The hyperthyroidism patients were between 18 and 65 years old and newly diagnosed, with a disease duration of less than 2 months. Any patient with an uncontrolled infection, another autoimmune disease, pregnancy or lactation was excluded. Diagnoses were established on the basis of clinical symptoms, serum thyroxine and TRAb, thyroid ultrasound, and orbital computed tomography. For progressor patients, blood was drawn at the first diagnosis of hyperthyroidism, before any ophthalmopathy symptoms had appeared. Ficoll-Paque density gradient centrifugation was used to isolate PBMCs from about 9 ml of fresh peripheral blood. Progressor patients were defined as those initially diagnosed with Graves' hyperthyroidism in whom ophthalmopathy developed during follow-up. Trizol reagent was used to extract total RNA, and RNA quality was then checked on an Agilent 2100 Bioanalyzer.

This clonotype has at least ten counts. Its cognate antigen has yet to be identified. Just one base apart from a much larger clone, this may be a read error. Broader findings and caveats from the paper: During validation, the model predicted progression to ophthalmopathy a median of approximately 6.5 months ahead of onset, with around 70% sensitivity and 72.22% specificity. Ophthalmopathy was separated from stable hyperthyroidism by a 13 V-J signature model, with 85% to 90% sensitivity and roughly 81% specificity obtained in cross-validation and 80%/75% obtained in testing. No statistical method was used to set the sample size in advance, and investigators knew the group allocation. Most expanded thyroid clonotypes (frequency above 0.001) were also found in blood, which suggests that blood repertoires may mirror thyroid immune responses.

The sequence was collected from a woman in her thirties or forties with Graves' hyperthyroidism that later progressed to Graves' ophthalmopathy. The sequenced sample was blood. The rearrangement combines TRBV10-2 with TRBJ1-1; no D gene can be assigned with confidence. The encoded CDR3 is CASKTGSQIEAFF. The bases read TGCGCCAGCAAAACGGGGAGCCAAATTGAAGCTTTCTTT.